This T cell receptor (beta chain) was recovered during a study of blood T cells in healthy people across ages (dated by TCRdb to the mid-2010s). With regard to the full study: In model experiments, template switching captured roughly one uniquely barcoded TCR beta cDNA molecule for every two T cells. To track age-related changes in TCR beta repertoire diversity, the study relied on deep sequencing normalized with unique cDNA molecular identifiers. The donors were split into four age groups: young (average around 16 years), middle-aged (39), aged (approximately 60) and long-lived (roughly 80). To avoid experimental bias, donors of different ages were randomly spread across the sequencing lanes. The study analyzed two additional independent replicas of 1 million unique cDNA reads from the same blood draw for two donors, one aged 18 to 30 and one aged 80 or older. Here is what the overall study found, with its caveats: Estimates of total diversity based on one million sequenced T cells were considered lower bounds and underestimates. Observed TCR beta diversity per million T cells fell roughly linearly with age, and a significant reduction was already apparent by age around 40. There was a strong correlation between observed TCR beta diversity and the percentage of naive T cells measured by flow cytometry. Compared with the aged group, more naive CD4+ T cells, fewer expanded clones and increased TCR diversity were shown by the long-lived group, suggesting age selection. Because profiling used bulk unsorted PBMCs, naive and antigen-experienced compartments could not be compared conclusively. The CMV infection status of donors was not known, potentially confounding age-related changes in expanded clonotypes.

Libraries came from 5' RACE. Sequencing relied on an Illumina HiSeq 2500. A second PCR of roughly 7 to 11 cycles was performed with a sample-barcoded 5' primer and a J-beta primer mix. A unique molecular identifier was introduced onto each TCR beta cDNA molecule by a template-switch 5' adaptor carrying 12 random nucleotides. Each sample yielded at least 2.5 million CDR3-containing paired-end reads. All of the RNA was converted into first-strand cDNA using the Mint cDNA synthesis kit, with a TRBC-specific oligonucleotide serving as the primer. Following uracil-DNA glycosylase treatment, a first 18-cycle PCR with universal primers M1SS and BC2_uni_R was performed on all cDNA. The authors' pipeline ran thus. For normalization, 1 million high-quality reads were randomly selected from each sample, with every read carrying a distinct molecular identifier. Instead of being binned into consensus sequences, reads that shared molecular identifiers were thrown out. MiTCR, run with a Q25 quality threshold and the strictest error-elimination algorithm, handled CDR3 identification, clonotype clustering and error correction. A nonparametric unseen species model with Euler transformation was used to estimate a lower bound on total TCR beta diversity. The public reads were quality trimmed at Q25 with fastp and then assembled into clones with MiXCR by TCRdb, keeping productive beta chains. Identical CDR3 protein sequences are pooled into one entry, listed with their most common genes and DNA. The V and J calls reflect TCRdb's pipeline rather than the authors' work. This sample comprises about 1,800,000 distinct CDR3 sequences, roughly 27% of them detected only once. 7.7% of the sample is taken by the ten largest.

The roughly 37 donors, aged 6 to 90 years, were systemically healthy Caucasian individuals from Russia. Each donor gave ten milliliters of peripheral blood, drawn into EDTA-treated Vacutainer tubes. Ficoll-Paque density-gradient centrifugation was used to isolate PBMCs, with at least 6 million obtained per sample. Total RNA, at least 5.5 micrograms per sample, was extracted from PBMCs with Trizol reagent. For every donor, an aliquot of PBMCs went through flow cytometry to measure the percentages of naive CD45RAhigh/CD27high T cells. Counted from cysteine to phenylalanine, this CDR3 has 14 amino acids. The entry retains the CDR3 DNA only, 42 bases that are in frame from base 1. CDR1 SQVTM and CDR2 ANQGSEA are derived from the germline V gene. Clipping removes 6 bases from V and 5 bases from J, with 10 as the unmatched junction base count. As regards this clonotype: Its antigen is currently not known. One base away there is no much larger clone; base qualities are not given.

Recombination joined TRBV29-1 with TRBJ1-2, and 9 junctional nucleotides match TRBD1. Sequenced sample: blood. The receptor comes from a woman aged 25-40 years in good health. The CDR3 region: CSVLEWGQGYGYTF. The nucleotide sequence reads as follows: TGCAGCGTCCTAGAATGGGGACAGGGTTATGGCTACACCTTC.